The present T cell receptor (beta chain) was sequenced within a study of response to subunit inactivated influenza vaccine. Study-wide findings and caveats: New T cells are recruited in small numbers by each seasonal influenza vaccination, according to the authors' suggestion.

Germline-derived CDR1 and CDR2 are SGHKS and YYEKEE (reference sequence). The CDR3 consists of 15 residues. V shed 0 bases and J shed 0 bases, with 7 bases lying between them. The sample holds a few counts of this clonotype. Its antigen is still unknown. MiXCR, applied by TCRdb to the RT-PCR reads, yields one record per CDR3 protein. The table lists about 190,000 distinct CDR3 sequences, approximately 14% of them singletons, with about 25% in the top ten. The rearrangement joins TRBV5-5 to TRBJ1-3; D is unclear. Sequencing was performed on CD8+ T cells sorted from PBMCs, taken around 5 days after vaccination. The clonotype originates from a man aged 50-60 years who received an inactivated influenza vaccine. DNA of the CDR3: TGTGCCAGCAGCTTGGACGTCTTCTCTGGAAACACCATATATTTT. It codes for CASSLDVFSGNTIYF.